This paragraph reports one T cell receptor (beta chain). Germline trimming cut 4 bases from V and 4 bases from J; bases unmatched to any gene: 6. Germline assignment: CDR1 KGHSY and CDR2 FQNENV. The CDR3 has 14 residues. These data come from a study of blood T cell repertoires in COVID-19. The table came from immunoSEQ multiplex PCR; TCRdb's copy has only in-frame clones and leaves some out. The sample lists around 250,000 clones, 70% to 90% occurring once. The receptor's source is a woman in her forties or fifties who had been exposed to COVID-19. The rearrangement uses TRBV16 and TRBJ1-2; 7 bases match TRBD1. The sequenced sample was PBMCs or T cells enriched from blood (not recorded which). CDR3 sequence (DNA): TGTGCCAGCAGCCTTTGGACAGGATCCTATGGCTACACCTTC. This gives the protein CASSLWTGSYGYTF. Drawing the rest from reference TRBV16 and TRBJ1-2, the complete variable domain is GEEVAQTPKHLVRGEGQKAKLYCAPIKGHSYVFWYQQVLKNEFKFLISFQNENVFDETGMPKERFSAKCLPNSPCSLEIQATKLEDSAVYFCASSLWTGSYGYTFGSGTRLTVV.